This T cell receptor beta chain emerged from a study of OX40 agonist ivuxolimab in advanced cancers. Regarding the study as a whole: At 0.1 to 3.0 mg/kg, CD4+ and CD8+ blood T cells expanded clonally by week 6.

Concerning this clone itself: Its antigen is undetermined. A junction end diverges from the germline sequence, so it may reflect a read error.

TCRdb's table, derived via immunoSEQ multiplex PCR, lists solely in-frame clones and lacks some. The table includes 65,000 to 90,000 clones, 90% detected once. The origin of this receptor is an adult with an advanced solid tumor such as melanoma, head and neck, liver or kidney cancer. The sample consisted of CD4+ or CD8+ T cells sorted from blood, taken in a trial of the OX40 agonist ivuxolimab.

The CDR3 protein is CAIGGLAEPYVQYF. CDR3 DNA sequence: TGTGCCATCGGTGGGCTAGCGGAGCCCTACGTGCAGTACTTC. V gene TRBV10-3 combines with J gene TRBJ2-7; 7 positions agree with TRBD2. Germline V gene data show CDR1 as ENHRY and CDR2 as SYGVKD. CDR3 length: 14 residues.